The 12 T cell receptor beta chains presented below share a single source sample, sequenced in a study of CD8+ T cells in alopecia areata (dated by TCRdb to the late 2010s). The library relied on the immunoSEQ multiplex PCR assay. For TCR sequencing, RNA was extracted from every sample and reverse transcribed into cDNA to serve as template. The source is immuneACCESS, and TCRdb retained only in-frame sequences with V and J called. Part of the clones is not carried over; for the studies checked, unresolved V genes explain less than half of this, and the remainder is unexplained. This sample lists 75,000 to 100,000 clones; less than 50% were detected once. Of the sample, around 0.8% is held by the ten largest clones. The sample comprised CD4+ T cells sorted from blood. Receptor source: a human donor with alopecia areata.

The rearrangement uses TRBV20-1 and TRBJ1-1, with 7 bases aligning to TRBD1. The V gene's germline CDR1 is DFQATT and CDR2 SNEGSKA (reference sequence). V was clipped by 3 bases and J by 8 bases; unmatched bases: 3. The CDR3 covers 11 residues. In DNA form, the CDR3 reads TGCAGTGCTAGGAACAGGGGAGAAGCTTTCTTT. Translating gives CSARNRGEAFF.

The chain couples TRBV29-1 to TRBJ2-5; D unclear. V gave up 4 bases and J gave up 1 base, with 7 bases separating them. The CDR3 runs to 12 residues. Looked up from germline, CDR1 is SQVTM and CDR2 is ANQGSEA. The CDR3 DNA reads TGCAGCGTTGCCCAGATCCAAGAGACCCAGTACTTC. It specifies CSVAQIQETQYF.

The chain joins TRBV4-3 to TRBJ2-3, with D tentatively TRBD1 (6 bases). V was cut by 3 bases and J by 2 bases, with 9 bases left in between. Germline V gives CDR1 LGHNA, CDR2 YSLEER. The CDR3 is 14 residues long. The CDR3 region has the DNA TGCGCCAGCAGCCACAGGGGCCCCACAGATACGCAGTATTTT. Its protein product is CASSHRGPTDTQYF.

This clone was picked up a small number of times. The V and J genes are TRBV11-2 and TRBJ2-7; TRBD2 agrees at 10 bases. The CDR3 spans 19 residues. V trimming: 0 bases; J trimming: 5 bases; junction bases outside the gene matches: 16. The germline CDR1 and CDR2 sequences are SGHAT and FQNNGV. The CDR3 DNA reads as TGTGCCAGCAGCTTAGATTTGTGGTCGCGAGCGGGGGGGCCGCACGAGCAGTACTTC. Amino acid sequence: CASSLDLWSRAGGPHEQYF.

The chain recombines TRBV29-1 with TRBJ2-3; D is ambiguous. Trimming left V 5 bases short and J 4 bases short, with 13 bases between. This CDR3 spans 13 amino acids. The germline V gene encodes CDR1 SQVTM and CDR2 ANQGSEA. CDR3 protein: CSVKWNMADTQYF. The CDR3 nucleotides are TGCAGCGTTAAGTGGAATATGGCAGATACGCAGTATTTT.

The chain employs TRBV30 and TRBJ1-1, with a tentative D call TRBD1 (6 bases). Trimming took off 1 base at V and 0 bases at J, with 9 bases between the two ends. This CDR3 has 14 residues. Germline-derived CDR1 and CDR2 are GTSNPN and SVGIG (reference sequence). The CDR3 protein is CAWSAGQLNTEAFF. CDR3 DNA: TGTGCCTGGAGTGCGGGACAATTGAACACTGAAGCTTTCTTT. The variable domain in full, with the rest retrieved from reference TRBV30 and TRBJ1-1, is SQTIHQWPATLVQPVGSPLSLECTVEGTSNPNLYWYRQAAGRGLQLLFYSVGIGQISSEVPQNLSASRPQDRQFILSSKKLLLSDSGFYLCAWSAGQLNTEAFFGQGTRLTVV.

In this sample, this clone turned up a few times. The rearrangement joins TRBV2 to TRBJ2-4; a possible D gene is TRBD1 (6 bases). Trimming took 7 bases from V and 11 from J, leaving 18 bases between them. Germline CDR1 and CDR2: SNHLY and FYNNEI. The CDR3 is 13 amino acids. CDR3 DNA: TGTGCCAGCAAATCACAGGGAATAGTTGTTCAGTACTTC. Translation gives CASKSQGIVVQYF.

For the CDR3, the DNA is TGTGCCTTGACAGTCTCCATGAACACTGAAGCTTTCTTT. It codes for CALTVSMNTEAFF. This sequence joins TRBV30 and TRBJ1-1; D might be TRBD1 (5 bases). The CDR3 loop spans 13 amino acids. CDR1 is GTSNPN, CDR2 SVGIG, per germline (reference sequence). The V gene lost 7 bases and the J gene lost 0 bases, with 12 bases spanning the gap.

The chain links TRBV29-1 to TRBJ2-6, with TRBD1 identical over 8 bases. Trimming at V came to 7 bases and at J to 4 bases, leaving 3 bases not matched to a gene. Per germline, CDR1 SQVTM and CDR2 ANQGSEA. The CDR3 runs to 13 residues. The CDR3 DNA sequence: TGCAGCGCAGGGGGCTTCGGGGCCAACGTCCTGACTTTC. Its translation: CSAGGFGANVLTF.

This clone turned up a few times. The rearrangement links TRBV29-1 to TRBJ2-5; TRBD2 matches 16 bases. V dropped 7 bases and J dropped 4; count of bases not matched to a gene: 9. Germline CDR1 is SQVTM and CDR2 is ANQGSEA. The CDR3 sequence is 16 residues long. CDR3 nucleotides: TGCAGCGCGGACCGGGGGACTAGCGGGGGGGTAGAGACCCAGTACTTC. Translating gives CSADRGTSGGVETQYF.

This chain uses TRBV29-1 with TRBJ2-7, with 8 bases matching TRBD2. With V trimmed by 6 bases and J by 6 bases, 7 bases remained unmatched. The CDR3 is made up of 12 amino acids. Germline values: CDR1 SQVTM, CDR2 ANQGSEA. The CDR3 bases are TGCAGCGTGGCTAGCGGGCCCTTCGAGCAGTACTTC. This encodes CSVASGPFEQYF.

V gene TRBV4-1 combines with J gene TRBJ1-2; no definite D call. V gave up 0 bases and J gave up 4 bases, with 21 bases separating them. Germline CDR1 and CDR2: MGHRA and YSYEKL. This CDR3 contains 18 residues. This CDR3 is CASSQEEDSWGSGYGYTF. DNA for the CDR3: TGCGCCAGCAGCCAAGAGGAGGACTCTTGGGGATCCGGCTATGGCTACACCTTC.